The 15 T cell receptor beta chains given below trace back to one sample, sequenced in a study of blood T cells in healthy people across ages. The use of a sample-barcoded 5' primer and a J-beta primer mix characterized a second PCR of roughly 6 to 12 cycles. Each CDR3 protein gets one entry after TCRdb re-called the 5' RACE reads with MiXCR. The data show around 1,900,000 distinct CDR3 sequences, about two fifths seen once. The sequencing sample was made of blood. The receptors stem from a human donor in good health.

This chain uses TRBV7-3 with TRBJ2-2; a possible D gene is TRBD2 (5 bases). The germline CDR1 and CDR2 sequences are SGHTA and FQGTGA. This CDR3 is built from 15 residues. The ends were cut back, 4 bases at V and 6 bases at J, with 15 bases in the middle. The CDR3: CASSSTLVSAGELFF. The CDR3 coding sequence is TGTGCCAGCAGCTCTACACTAGTCTCAGCCGGGGAGCTGTTTTTT.

This clonotype came up many times. The gene calls are TRBV6-2 or TRBV6-3 and TRBJ2-1; 7 nucleotides align to TRBD2. The J segment lost 7 bases and the V segment lost 6 bases, leaving 3 bases of the junction unmatched. CDR1 is MNHEY, CDR2 SVGEGT, per germline. This CDR3 has 12 residues. DNA for the CDR3: TGTGCCAGCAGACGACTAGCAAATGAGCAGTTCTTC. Protein sequence: CASRRLANEQFF.

There are a few counts of this clonotype. This rearrangement joins TRBV7-6 to TRBJ1-5, with D hard to call. Germline CDR1 reads SGHVS; CDR2 reads FNYEAQ. The V and J ends lost 5 bases and 4 bases respectively, with 12 bases between them. The CDR3 is 14 residues long. Here the CDR3 DNA reads TGTGCCAGCAGCCCAGGTAGCGCTAATCAGCCCCAGCATTTT. It encodes CASSPGSANQPQHF.

The CDR3 DNA follows: TGTGCCAGCAGCCAAGTGAGCGGCCTCCTTTGGGAGCAGTACTTC. Translation: CASSQVSGLLWEQYF. This chain connects TRBV4-2 to TRBJ2-7, with D possibly TRBD2 on 5 matching bases. The V and J ends lost 1 base and 7 bases respectively, with 17 bases between them. Germline V gene lookup returns CDR1 LGHNA and CDR2 YNFKEQ. This CDR3 contains 15 residues.

As for this clonotype: At one end, the junction sequence differs from germline, possibly due to a read error. This chain uses TRBV12-3 or TRBV12-4 with TRBJ1-5; possibly TRBD1 for D (6 bases). The length of the CDR3 is 15 residues. The CDR3: CASRLGPRGAGAQHF. The CDR3 DNA sequence: TGTGCCAGCAGGTTAGGACCGCGGGGGGCAGGAGCCCAGCATTTT.

The chain uses TRBV20-1 and TRBJ2-3; D uncertain. The CDR3 covers 15 residues. V lost 0 bases and J 4 bases, leaving 14 bases between the germline ends. Germline V lookup: CDR1 DFQATT, CDR2 SNEGSKA (reference sequence). CDR3 DNA: TGCAGTGCTAGAGATTGGTTAGAGATGGCAGATACGCAGTATTTT. Its translation: CSARDWLEMADTQYF.

The chain couples TRBV6-6 to TRBJ2-1; 7 bases line up with TRBD2. The CDR3 totals 12 residues. Trimming took 5 bases from V and 9 from J; bases not matched to a gene: 4. CDR1 is MNHNY and CDR2 is SVGAGI in the germline V gene (reference sequence). CDR3 sequence: CASSGGGFEQFF. CDR3 nucleotide sequence: TGTGCCAGCAGTGGGGGGGGATTTGAGCAGTTCTTC.

The table lists this clonotype with a few counts. This rearrangement joins TRBV20-1 to TRBJ2-1, with unresolved D. CDR3 length: 11 amino acids. Germline values: CDR1 DFQATT, CDR2 SNEGSKA (reference sequence). Trimming shortened V by 2 bases and J by 5 bases, and 4 bases separated the two germline ends. CDR3 in DNA: TGCAGTGCTAGACATCACAATGAGCAGTTCTTC. This sequence encodes CSARHHNEQFF.

The rearrangement uses TRBV9 and TRBJ1-1; TRBD1 matches at 7 bases. The CDR3 covers 16 residues. Germline V CDR1 and CDR2: SGDLS, YYNGEE. With 0 bases clipped from V and 1 base from J, the junction kept 6 bases outside the gene matches. CDR3 in amino acids: CASSVAENRGNTEAFF. CDR3 DNA: TGTGCCAGCAGCGTAGCAGAGAACAGGGGGAACACTGAAGCTTTCTTT.

This clonotype was observed a few times. The CDR3 region is CASSPVTGGGYGYTF. In nucleotides, the CDR3 is TGTGCCAGCAGTCCGGTGACAGGGGGAGGATATGGCTACACCTTC. The V and J genes are TRBV28 and TRBJ1-2; TRBD1 matches at 9 bases. Germline-derived CDR1 and CDR2 are MDHEN and SYDVKM. CDR3 size: 15 residues. V shed 5 bases and J 5 bases; nucleotides not matched to a gene: 9.

The chain joins TRBV4-2 to TRBJ2-3; tentative D call: TRBD2 (5 bases). Germline loops: CDR1 LGHNA, CDR2 YNFKEQ. This CDR3 has 15 residues. The V and J ends lost 5 bases and 1 base respectively, with 13 bases between them. The CDR3 here is CASSATRARTDTQYF. DNA for the CDR3: TGTGCCAGCAGCGCAACTAGGGCCCGCACAGATACGCAGTATTTT.

Notes on this clonotype: It may be a read error: a sequence one base away is much more abundant. J is TRBJ2-6 and V is TRBV5-1, with D unclear. The length of the CDR3 is 16 residues. Germline V lookup: CDR1 SGHRS, CDR2 YFSETQ. Trimming took off 2 bases at V and 0 bases at J, with 9 bases between the two ends. The CDR3 loop reads CASSLQRGSGANVLTF. Here the CDR3 DNA reads TGCGCCAGCAGCTTACAGAGAGGCTCTGGGGCCAACGTCCTGACTTTC.

V and J are TRBV7-3 and TRBJ2-3; 8 bases match TRBD1. There are 16 residues in the CDR3. The V gene's germline CDR1 is SGHTA and CDR2 FQGTGA. Unmatched junction bases numbered 8, after V lost 3 bases and J lost 3 bases. CDR3 nucleotides: TGTGCCAGCAGCTTTTTAGGACAGGGAATGACAGATACGCAGTATTTT. Its protein product is CASSFLGQGMTDTQYF.

The chain employs TRBV25-1 and TRBJ1-1, with D uncertain. Germline CDR1 reads MGHDK; CDR2 reads SYGVNS. CDR3 size: 12 residues. Trimming cost V 4 bases and J 4 bases, with 7 bases left between them. CDR3 sequence reads: CASSGPVTEAFF. As DNA, the CDR3 is TGTGCCAGCAGTGGACCCGTCACTGAAGCTTTCTTT.

The chain couples TRBV27 to TRBJ1-5, with 7 bases fitting TRBD1. CDR1 MNHEY and CDR2 SMNVEV come from the germline V gene (reference sequence). The CDR3 loop spans 16 amino acids. Unmatched junction bases numbered 13, after V lost 8 bases and J lost 3 bases. The CDR3 protein is CASSQSPGQPNQPQHF. DNA for the CDR3: TGTGCCAGCTCACAATCCCCGGGACAGCCCAATCAGCCCCAGCATTTT.